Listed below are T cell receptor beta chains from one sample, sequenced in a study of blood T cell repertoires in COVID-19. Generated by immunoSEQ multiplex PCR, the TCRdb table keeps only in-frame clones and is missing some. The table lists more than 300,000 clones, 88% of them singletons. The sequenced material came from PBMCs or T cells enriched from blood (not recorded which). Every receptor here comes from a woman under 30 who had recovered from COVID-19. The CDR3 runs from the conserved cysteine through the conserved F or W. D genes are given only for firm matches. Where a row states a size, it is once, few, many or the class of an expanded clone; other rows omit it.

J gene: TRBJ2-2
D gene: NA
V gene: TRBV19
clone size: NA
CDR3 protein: CASSWGVSTGELFF
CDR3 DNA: TGTGCCAGTAGTTGGGGGGTCTCCACCGGGGAGCTGTTTTTT

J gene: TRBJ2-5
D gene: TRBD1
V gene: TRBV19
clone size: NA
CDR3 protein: CASRNRGINQETQYF
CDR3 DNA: TGTGCCAGTAGGAACAGGGGGATAAATCAAGAGACCCAGTACTTC

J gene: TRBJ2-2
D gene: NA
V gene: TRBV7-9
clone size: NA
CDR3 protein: CASSFLGSMGTGELFF
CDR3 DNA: TGTGCCAGCAGCTTTCTCGGGTCGATGGGCACCGGGGAGCTGTTTTTT

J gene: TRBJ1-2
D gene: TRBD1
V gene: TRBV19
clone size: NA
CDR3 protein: CASRMGQSYGYTF
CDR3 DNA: TGTGCCAGTAGAATGGGACAGAGCTATGGCTACACCTTC

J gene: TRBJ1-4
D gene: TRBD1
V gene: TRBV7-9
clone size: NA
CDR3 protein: CASTWTGTNEKLFF
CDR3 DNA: TGTGCCAGCACCTGGACAGGAACTAATGAAAAACTGTTTTTT

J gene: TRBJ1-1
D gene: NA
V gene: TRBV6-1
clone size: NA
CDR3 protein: CASSEWEGDTEAFF
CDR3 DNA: TGTGCCAGCAGTGAATGGGAGGGGGACACTGAAGCTTTCTTT

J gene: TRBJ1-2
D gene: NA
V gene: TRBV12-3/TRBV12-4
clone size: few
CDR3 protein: CASTPRRGNGYTF
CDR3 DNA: TGTGCCAGCACCCCTCGCAGGGGAAACGGCTACACCTTC

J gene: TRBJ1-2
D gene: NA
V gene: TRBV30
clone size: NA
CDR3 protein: CAWSAAQEGNYGYTF
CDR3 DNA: TGTGCCTGGAGTGCCGCCCAGGAGGGGAACTATGGCTACACCTTC

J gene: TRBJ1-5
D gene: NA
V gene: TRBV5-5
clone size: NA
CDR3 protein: CASSLRDGGNQPQHF
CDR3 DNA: TGTGCCAGCAGCTTGCGAGATGGAGGCAATCAGCCCCAGCATTTT

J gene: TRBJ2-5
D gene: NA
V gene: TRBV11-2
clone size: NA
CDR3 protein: CASSQGEQETQYF
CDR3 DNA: TGTGCCAGCAGCCAAGGGGAACAAGAGACCCAGTACTTC

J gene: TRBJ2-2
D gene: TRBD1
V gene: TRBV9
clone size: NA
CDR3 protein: CASSVGDRATGELFF
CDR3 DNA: TGTGCCAGCAGCGTAGGGGACAGGGCGACCGGGGAGCTGTTTTTT

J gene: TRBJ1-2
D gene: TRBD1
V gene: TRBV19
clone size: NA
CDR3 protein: CASSRSRDRVTNYGYTF
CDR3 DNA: TGTGCCAGTAGTAGGAGCCGGGACAGGGTTACTAACTATGGCTACACCTTC

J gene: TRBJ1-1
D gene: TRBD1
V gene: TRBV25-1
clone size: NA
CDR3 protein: CASSDRQGITFF
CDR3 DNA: TGTGCCAGCAGCGACCGACAGGGTATAACTTTCTTT

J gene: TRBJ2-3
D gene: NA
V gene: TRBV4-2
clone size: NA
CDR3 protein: CASRQTGPNTQYF
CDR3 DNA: TGTGCCAGCAGGCAGACTGGTCCTAATACGCAGTATTTT

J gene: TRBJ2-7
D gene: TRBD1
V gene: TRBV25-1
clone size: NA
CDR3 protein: CASSEIVKGGHYEQYF
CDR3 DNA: TGTGCCAGCAGTGAAATTGTAAAAGGGGGCCACTACGAGCAGTACTTC

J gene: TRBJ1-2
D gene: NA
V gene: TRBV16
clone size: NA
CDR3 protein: CASSQSGRAGYTF
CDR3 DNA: TGTGCCAGCAGCCAATCAGGGCGGGCTGGCTACACCTTC

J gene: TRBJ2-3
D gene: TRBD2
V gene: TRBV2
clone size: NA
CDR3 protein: CASSERAGGRTDTQYF
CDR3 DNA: TGTGCCAGCAGTGAACGGGCGGGGGGGCGGACAGATACGCAGTATTTT

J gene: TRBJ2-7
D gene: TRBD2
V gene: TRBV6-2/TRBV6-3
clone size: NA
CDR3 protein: CASSNPGLAGEEQYF
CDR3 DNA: TGTGCCAGCAGTAACCCGGGACTAGCGGGGGAAGAGCAGTACTTC

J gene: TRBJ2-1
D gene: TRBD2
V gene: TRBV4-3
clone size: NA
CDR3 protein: CASSQARRGDGNEQFF
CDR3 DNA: TGCGCCAGCAGCCAGGCCCGACGGGGGGACGGCAATGAGCAGTTCTTC

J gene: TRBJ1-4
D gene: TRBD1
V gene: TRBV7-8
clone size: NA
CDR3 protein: CASSLGDRFNEKLFF
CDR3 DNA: TGTGCCAGCAGCTTAGGGGACAGATTTAATGAAAAACTGTTTTTT

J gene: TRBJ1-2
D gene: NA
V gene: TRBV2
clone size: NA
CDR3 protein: CASSVEGNYGYTF
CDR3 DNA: TGTGCCAGCAGTGTAGAGGGAAACTATGGCTACACCTTC

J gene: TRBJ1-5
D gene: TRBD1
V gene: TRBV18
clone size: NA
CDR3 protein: CASSPLGQDSNQPQHF
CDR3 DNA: TGTGCCAGCTCACCCTTAGGACAGGATAGCAATCAGCCCCAGCATTTT

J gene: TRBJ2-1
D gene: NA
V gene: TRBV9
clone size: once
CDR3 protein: CASSGTNSYNEQFF
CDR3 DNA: TGTGCCAGCAGCGGGACTAACTCCTACAATGAGCAGTTCTTC

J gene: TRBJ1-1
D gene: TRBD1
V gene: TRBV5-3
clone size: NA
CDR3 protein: CARSLAGQGTEAFF
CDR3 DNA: TGTGCCAGAAGCTTGGCCGGACAGGGTACTGAAGCTTTCTTT

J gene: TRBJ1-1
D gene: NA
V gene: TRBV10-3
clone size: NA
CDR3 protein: CAIGGMNTEAFF
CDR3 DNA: TGTGCCATCGGGGGGATGAACACTGAAGCTTTCTTT

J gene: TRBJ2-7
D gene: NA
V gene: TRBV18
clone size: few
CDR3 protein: CASSVARSYEQYF
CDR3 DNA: TGTGCCAGCTCAGTAGCCCGATCCTACGAGCAGTACTTC

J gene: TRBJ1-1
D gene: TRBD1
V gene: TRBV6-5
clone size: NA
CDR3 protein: CASLTGGYTEAFF
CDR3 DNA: TGTGCCAGCCTTACAGGGGGCTACACTGAAGCTTTCTTT

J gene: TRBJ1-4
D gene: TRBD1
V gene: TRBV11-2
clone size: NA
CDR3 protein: CASSLGYRQGGEKLFF
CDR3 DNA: TGTGCCAGCAGCTTAGGTTACCGACAGGGTGGCGAAAAACTGTTTTTT

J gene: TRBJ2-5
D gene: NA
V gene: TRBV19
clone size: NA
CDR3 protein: CASNLIGGSLETQYF
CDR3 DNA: TGTGCCAGTAACCTAATCGGGGGTTCACTTGAGACCCAGTACTTC

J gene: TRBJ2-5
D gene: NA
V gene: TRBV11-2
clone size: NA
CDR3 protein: CASRWAAQETQYF
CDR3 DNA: TGTGCCAGCAGATGGGCAGCCCAAGAGACCCAGTACTTC

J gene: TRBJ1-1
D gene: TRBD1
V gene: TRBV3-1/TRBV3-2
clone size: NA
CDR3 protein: CASSPSRQGAEAFF
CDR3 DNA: TGTGCCAGCAGCCCCTCGCGACAGGGGGCTGAAGCTTTCTTT

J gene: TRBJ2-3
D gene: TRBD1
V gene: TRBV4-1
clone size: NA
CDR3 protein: CASSQTSTGPTLTSTDTQYF
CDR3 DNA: TGCGCCAGCAGCCAGACGTCGACAGGGCCGACGTTGACTAGCACAGATACGCAGTATTTT

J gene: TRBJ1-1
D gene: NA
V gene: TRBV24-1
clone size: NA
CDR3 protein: CAPGPPKGDRAFF
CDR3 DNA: TGTGCCCCAGGCCCCCCCAAAGGGGATCGGGCTTTCTTT

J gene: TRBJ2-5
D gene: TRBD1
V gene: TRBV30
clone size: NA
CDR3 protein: CAWSRTGNQETQYF
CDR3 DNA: TGTGCCTGGAGTAGGACAGGGAATCAGGAGACCCAGTACTTC

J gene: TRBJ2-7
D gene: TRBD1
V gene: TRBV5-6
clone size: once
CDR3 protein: CASSGQADYEQYF
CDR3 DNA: TGTGCCAGCAGCGGACAGGCGGACTACGAGCAGTACTTC

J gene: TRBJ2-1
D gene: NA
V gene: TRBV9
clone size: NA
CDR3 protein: CASSVDGNPLGNEQFF
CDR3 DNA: TGTGCCAGCAGCGTAGACGGGAACCCTTTGGGGAATGAGCAGTTCTTC

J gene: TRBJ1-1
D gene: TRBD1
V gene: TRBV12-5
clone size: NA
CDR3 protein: CASGLIKSAQGTNTEAFF
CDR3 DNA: TGTGCTAGTGGTTTGATCAAGAGCGCACAGGGGACCAACACTGAAGCTTTCTTT

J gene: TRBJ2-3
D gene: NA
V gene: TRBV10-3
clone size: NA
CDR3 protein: CAISEVQTTYHADTQYF
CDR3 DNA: TGTGCCATCAGTGAGGTACAGACCACATACCACGCAGATACGCAGTATTTT

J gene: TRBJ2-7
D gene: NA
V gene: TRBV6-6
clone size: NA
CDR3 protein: CASRLRHNYEQYF
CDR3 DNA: TGTGCCAGCAGACTCAGACACAACTACGAGCAGTACTTC

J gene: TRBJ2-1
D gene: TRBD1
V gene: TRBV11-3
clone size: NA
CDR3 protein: CASSLIGGEQFF
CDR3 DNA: TGTGCCAGCAGCTTGATAGGGGGCGAGCAGTTCTTC

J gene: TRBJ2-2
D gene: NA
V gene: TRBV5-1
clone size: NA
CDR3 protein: CASSFRQRNTGELFF
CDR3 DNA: TGCGCCAGCAGCTTTCGACAGCGGAACACCGGGGAGCTGTTTTTT

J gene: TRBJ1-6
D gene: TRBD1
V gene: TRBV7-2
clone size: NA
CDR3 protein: CASSLSRTEQGPLHF
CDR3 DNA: TGTGCCAGCAGCTTAAGTCGGACGGAACAGGGGCCCCTCCACTTT

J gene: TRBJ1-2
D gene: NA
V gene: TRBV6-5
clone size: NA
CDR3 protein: CATRLSRGYGYTF
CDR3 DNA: TGTGCCACCCGACTTTCTCGCGGCTATGGCTACACCTTC

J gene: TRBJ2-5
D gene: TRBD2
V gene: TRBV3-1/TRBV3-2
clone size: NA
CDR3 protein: CASSRGASGGLKTQYF
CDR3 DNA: TGTGCCAGCAGCCGGGGGGCTAGCGGGGGTCTGAAGACCCAGTACTTC

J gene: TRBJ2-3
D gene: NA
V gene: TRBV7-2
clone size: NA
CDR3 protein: CASSFKGQGGTQYF
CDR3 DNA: TGTGCCAGCAGCTTTAAAGGGCAGGGGGGTACGCAGTATTTT

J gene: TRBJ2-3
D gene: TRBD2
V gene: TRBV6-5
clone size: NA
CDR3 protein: CASSSGLAGGTDTQYF
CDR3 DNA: TGTGCCAGCAGTTCCGGACTAGCGGGGGGCACAGATACGCAGTATTTT

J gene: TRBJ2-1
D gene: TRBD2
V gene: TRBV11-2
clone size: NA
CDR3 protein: CASSLQGTRSYNEQFF
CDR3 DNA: TGTGCCAGCAGCTTACAGGGGACTAGAAGTTACAATGAGCAGTTCTTC

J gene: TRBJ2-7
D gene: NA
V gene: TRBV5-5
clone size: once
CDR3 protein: CASSLLGDEQYF
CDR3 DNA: TGTGCCAGCAGCTTACTTGGTGACGAGCAGTACTTC

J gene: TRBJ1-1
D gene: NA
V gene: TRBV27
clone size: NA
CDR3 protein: CASSSQGVTEAFF
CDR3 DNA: TGTGCCAGCAGTTCACAGGGAGTCACTGAAGCTTTCTTT

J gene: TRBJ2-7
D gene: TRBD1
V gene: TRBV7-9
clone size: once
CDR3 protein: CASSLLGGGQGRSYEQYF
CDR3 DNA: TGTGCCAGCAGCCTCCTTGGGGGGGGACAGGGCCGCTCCTACGAGCAGTACTTC

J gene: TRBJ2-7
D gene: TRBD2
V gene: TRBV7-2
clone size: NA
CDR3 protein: CASSTPSGTRAYEQYF
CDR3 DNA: TGTGCCAGCAGCACCCCGTCTGGGACTAGAGCCTACGAGCAGTACTTC